These T cell receptor beta chains were read from a single sample in a study of control samples from healthy donors and cancer patients. TCRdb's copy holds only in-frame clones and misses some; the assay was immunoSEQ multiplex PCR. The sample records about 97,000 clones, about 90% being singletons. The material sequenced was blood. These receptors all stem from a woman aged 18-29 years in good health. CDR3s include the opening cysteine and the closing phenylalanine or tryptophan. Each record gives: D gene, V gene, clone size, J gene, CDR3 protein, CDR3 DNA. A D gene is named only where the DNA matches it firmly. Size values are once, few and many counts, or a class for expanded clones, and some rows have none.

D gene: NA; V gene: TRBV4-3; clone size: NA; J gene: TRBJ1-2; CDR3 protein: CASSQGEVRGYGYTF; CDR3 DNA: TGCGCCAGCAGCCAAGGGGAAGTTCGAGGCTATGGCTACACCTTC
D gene: NA; V gene: TRBV4-1; clone size: NA; J gene: TRBJ2-7; CDR3 protein: CASSQPWEYEQYF; CDR3 DNA: TGCGCCAGCAGCCAACCATGGGAATACGAGCAGTACTTC
D gene: TRBD1; V gene: TRBV11-3; clone size: NA; J gene: TRBJ2-3; CDR3 protein: CASSLVTGGTDTQYF; CDR3 DNA: TGTGCCAGCAGCTTAGTCACAGGGGGCACAGATACGCAGTATTTT
D gene: TRBD2; V gene: TRBV11-3; clone size: NA; J gene: TRBJ2-3; CDR3 protein: CASSFGGGGGTDTQYF; CDR3 DNA: TGTGCCAGCAGCTTTGGCGGGGGGGGTGGCACAGATACGCAGTATTTT
D gene: TRBD1; V gene: TRBV3-1/TRBV3-2; clone size: NA; J gene: TRBJ2-3; CDR3 protein: CASSHPGTGGTDTQYF; CDR3 DNA: TGTGCCAGCAGCCACCCCGGGACAGGGGGCACAGATACGCAGTATTTT
D gene: NA; V gene: TRBV6-2/TRBV6-3; clone size: NA; J gene: TRBJ2-1; CDR3 protein: CASSYPPAGLNEQFF; CDR3 DNA: TGTGCCAGCAGTTACCCCCCGGCAGGGCTCAATGAGCAGTTCTTC
D gene: NA; V gene: TRBV5-1; clone size: NA; J gene: TRBJ1-1; CDR3 protein: CASSLGLQLYNTEAFF; CDR3 DNA: TGCGCCAGCAGCTTGGGACTACAGTTGTACAACACTGAAGCTTTCTTT
D gene: NA; V gene: TRBV11-2; clone size: NA; J gene: TRBJ2-4; CDR3 protein: CASSLKLAKNIQYF; CDR3 DNA: TGTGCCAGCAGCTTAAAACTAGCCAAAAACATTCAGTACTTC
D gene: TRBD1; V gene: TRBV28; clone size: NA; J gene: TRBJ1-1; CDR3 protein: CASRRDRDNTEAFF; CDR3 DNA: TGTGCCAGCAGACGGGACAGGGACAACACTGAAGCTTTCTTT
D gene: NA; V gene: TRBV27; clone size: NA; J gene: TRBJ1-1; CDR3 protein: CASSPRHQGGEIF; CDR3 DNA: TGTGCCAGCAGTCCCCGCCATCAGGGAGGGGAAATCTTT
D gene: TRBD2; V gene: TRBV29-1; clone size: NA; J gene: TRBJ2-7; CDR3 protein: CSVAAGVQDSYEQYF; CDR3 DNA: TGCAGCGTTGCAGCGGGAGTACAGGATTCCTACGAGCAGTACTTC
D gene: TRBD2; V gene: TRBV15; clone size: NA; J gene: TRBJ2-5; CDR3 protein: CATSVGGGVETQYF; CDR3 DNA: TGTGCCACCAGCGTGGGCGGGGGGGTAGAGACCCAGTACTTC
D gene: NA; V gene: TRBV30; clone size: NA; J gene: TRBJ2-7; CDR3 protein: CAWSRPATYEQYF; CDR3 DNA: TGTGCCTGGAGTCGACCCGCGACCTACGAGCAGTACTTC
D gene: NA; V gene: TRBV6-5; clone size: NA; J gene: TRBJ1-1; CDR3 protein: CASSYSGDLNTEAFF; CDR3 DNA: TGTGCCAGCAGTTACTCCGGGGATCTGAACACTGAAGCTTTCTTT
D gene: NA; V gene: TRBV2; clone size: NA; J gene: TRBJ2-7; CDR3 protein: CASRVDRFLSYEQYF; CDR3 DNA: TGTGCCAGCAGGGTAGACAGGTTCCTATCCTACGAGCAGTACTTC
D gene: NA; V gene: TRBV9; clone size: NA; J gene: TRBJ2-7; CDR3 protein: CASSVGSSLRHYEQYF; CDR3 DNA: TGTGCCAGCAGCGTGGGATCCTCCCTAAGGCACTACGAGCAGTACTTC
D gene: NA; V gene: TRBV2; clone size: NA; J gene: TRBJ2-1; CDR3 protein: CASRARWYGGDEQFF; CDR3 DNA: TGTGCCAGCAGGGCCCGCTGGTATGGTGGGGATGAGCAGTTCTTC
D gene: NA; V gene: TRBV27; clone size: once; J gene: TRBJ2-3; CDR3 protein: CASSPDIYTQYF; CDR3 DNA: TGTGCCAGCAGTCCCGACATCTATACGCAGTATTTT
D gene: TRBD1; V gene: TRBV7-2; clone size: few; J gene: TRBJ1-2; CDR3 protein: CASSVDRVGTF; CDR3 DNA: TGTGCCAGCAGCGTCGACAGGGTCGGGACCTTC
D gene: NA; V gene: TRBV9; clone size: NA; J gene: TRBJ2-5; CDR3 protein: CASSRRQDQETQYF; CDR3 DNA: TGTGCCAGCAGCCGCCGACAGGACCAAGAGACCCAGTACTTC
D gene: NA; V gene: TRBV11-3; clone size: NA; J gene: TRBJ1-1; CDR3 protein: CASSRRTAGNTEAFF; CDR3 DNA: TGTGCCAGCAGCCGCAGGACCGCAGGGAACACTGAAGCTTTCTTT
D gene: NA; V gene: TRBV28; clone size: NA; J gene: TRBJ1-4; CDR3 protein: CASSPWGATNEKLFF; CDR3 DNA: TGTGCCAGCAGTCCCTGGGGGGCAACTAATGAAAAACTGTTTTTT
D gene: NA; V gene: TRBV10-3; clone size: few; J gene: TRBJ1-1; CDR3 protein: CAISERGVAAFF; CDR3 DNA: TGTGCCATCAGTGAACGGGGGGTGGCAGCTTTCTTT
D gene: NA; V gene: TRBV29-1; clone size: NA; J gene: TRBJ2-5; CDR3 protein: CSVEAGAVKTQYF; CDR3 DNA: TGCAGCGTTGAAGCAGGTGCCGTGAAGACCCAGTACTTC
D gene: NA; V gene: TRBV6-5; clone size: NA; J gene: TRBJ1-4; CDR3 protein: CASSEGGPGEKLFF; CDR3 DNA: TGTGCCAGCTCCGAGGGGGGGCCTGGGGAAAAACTGTTTTTT
D gene: NA; V gene: TRBV11-2; clone size: few; J gene: TRBJ2-1; CDR3 protein: CASSLPSMEKKGNEQFF; CDR3 DNA: TGTGCCAGCAGCTTACCCTCGATGGAGAAAAAGGGCAATGAGCAGTTCTTC
D gene: NA; V gene: TRBV21-1; clone size: NA; J gene: TRBJ2-7; CDR3 protein: CASSKRLDRGGEQYF; CDR3 DNA: TGTGCCAGCAGCAAACGTCTCGACAGGGGTGGTGAGCAGTACTTC
D gene: NA; V gene: TRBV12-1; clone size: NA; J gene: TRBJ2-5; CDR3 protein: CASSPVRETQYF; CDR3 DNA: TGTGCCAGCAGCCCGGTTCGGGAGACCCAGTACTTC
D gene: NA; V gene: TRBV5-1; clone size: NA; J gene: TRBJ1-6; CDR3 protein: CASSLVATGRGSPLHF; CDR3 DNA: TGCGCCAGCAGCTTGGTAGCAACCGGCCGTGGTTCACCCCTCCACTTT
D gene: TRBD1; V gene: TRBV11-3; clone size: once; J gene: TRBJ1-2; CDR3 protein: CASSSGQGHYGYTF; CDR3 DNA: TGTGCCAGCAGCTCGGGACAGGGGCACTATGGCTACACCTTC
D gene: TRBD1; V gene: TRBV7-9; clone size: NA; J gene: TRBJ2-1; CDR3 protein: CASSATGVEQFF; CDR3 DNA: TGTGCCAGCAGCGCGACAGGGGTTGAGCAGTTCTTC
D gene: TRBD1; V gene: TRBV14; clone size: NA; J gene: TRBJ1-1; CDR3 protein: CASSPYRGGAGNTEAFF; CDR3 DNA: TGTGCCAGCAGCCCTTACCGAGGGGGCGCAGGGAACACTGAAGCTTTCTTT
D gene: NA; V gene: TRBV10-3; clone size: NA; J gene: TRBJ1-1; CDR3 protein: CAIRGYRVGNTEAFF; CDR3 DNA: TGTGCCATCAGGGGATACAGGGTCGGAAACACTGAAGCTTTCTTT
D gene: TRBD2; V gene: TRBV2; clone size: NA; J gene: TRBJ2-2; CDR3 protein: CASSEAGLAGGPAGELFF; CDR3 DNA: TGTGCCAGCAGTGAAGCGGGACTAGCGGGGGGGCCCGCCGGGGAGCTGTTTTTT
D gene: NA; V gene: TRBV6-5; clone size: NA; J gene: TRBJ1-3; CDR3 protein: CAIRPGAGNTIYF; CDR3 DNA: TGTGCCATCCGACCAGGGGCTGGAAACACCATATATTTT
D gene: NA; V gene: TRBV3-1/TRBV3-2; clone size: NA; J gene: TRBJ2-5; CDR3 protein: CASSQVSGTQETQYF; CDR3 DNA: TGTGCCAGCAGCCAAGTTAGTGGGACCCAAGAGACCCAGTACTTC
D gene: NA; V gene: TRBV6-1; clone size: once; J gene: TRBJ1-1; CDR3 protein: CASSEWIAGVNTEAFF; CDR3 DNA: TGTGCCAGCAGTGAATGGATTGCCGGGGTGAACACTGAAGCTTTCTTT
D gene: NA; V gene: TRBV7-2; clone size: NA; J gene: TRBJ2-1; CDR3 protein: CASSLTGEGYNEQFF; CDR3 DNA: TGTGCCAGCAGCTTGACAGGGGAGGGCTACAATGAGCAGTTCTTC
D gene: NA; V gene: TRBV3-1/TRBV3-2; clone size: NA; J gene: TRBJ2-2; CDR3 protein: CASSRNPGFGNTGELFF; CDR3 DNA: TGTGCCAGCAGCCGGAACCCGGGATTCGGAAACACCGGGGAGCTGTTTTTT
D gene: NA; V gene: TRBV6-4; clone size: NA; J gene: TRBJ2-2; CDR3 protein: CASSDSPGIGELFF; CDR3 DNA: TGTGCCAGCAGTGACTCGCCAGGGATCGGGGAGCTGTTTTTT
D gene: NA; V gene: TRBV6-5; clone size: once; J gene: TRBJ1-1; CDR3 protein: CASSYIGRQGTEAFF; CDR3 DNA: TGTGCCAGCAGTTATATAGGGCGGCAGGGCACTGAAGCTTTCTTT
D gene: NA; V gene: TRBV6-2/TRBV6-3; clone size: NA; J gene: TRBJ2-1; CDR3 protein: CASSYRRQVFSERSHNEQFF; CDR3 DNA: TGTGCCAGCAGTTATAGGCGACAGGTTTTTAGCGAAAGATCCCACAATGAGCAGTTCTTC
D gene: NA; V gene: TRBV19; clone size: NA; J gene: TRBJ2-3; CDR3 protein: CASSIRQSTDTQYF; CDR3 DNA: TGTGCCAGTAGTATAAGGCAGAGCACAGATACGCAGTATTTT
D gene: NA; V gene: TRBV7-2; clone size: NA; J gene: TRBJ1-4; CDR3 protein: CASSLTPLIGKLFF; CDR3 DNA: TGTGCCAGCAGCTTAACCCCTCTAATTGGAAAACTGTTTTTT
D gene: TRBD1; V gene: TRBV19; clone size: NA; J gene: TRBJ1-2; CDR3 protein: CASSNSQTGENYGYTF; CDR3 DNA: TGTGCCAGTAGTAATTCCCAAACAGGGGAAAACTATGGCTACACCTTC
D gene: NA; V gene: TRBV19; clone size: NA; J gene: TRBJ1-6; CDR3 protein: CASSFPSSPLHF; CDR3 DNA: TGTGCCAGTAGTTTCCCAAGTTCACCCCTCCACTTT
D gene: NA; V gene: TRBV29-1; clone size: NA; J gene: TRBJ1-2; CDR3 protein: CSVTGQRGYTF; CDR3 DNA: TGCAGCGTTACAGGCCAGAGGGGCTACACCTTC
D gene: TRBD2; V gene: TRBV6-5; clone size: NA; J gene: TRBJ2-3; CDR3 protein: CASILTSGGGDTQYF; CDR3 DNA: TGTGCCAGCATTTTGACTAGCGGGGGGGGAGATACGCAGTATTTT
D gene: TRBD1; V gene: TRBV2; clone size: NA; J gene: TRBJ2-1; CDR3 protein: CASIRGNLNEQFF; CDR3 DNA: TGTGCCAGCATCAGGGGGAATCTAAATGAGCAGTTCTTC
D gene: NA; V gene: TRBV15; clone size: NA; J gene: TRBJ1-1; CDR3 protein: CATSRDRDGGTEAFF; CDR3 DNA: TGTGCCACCAGCAGAGACAGGGACGGCGGCACTGAAGCTTTCTTT
D gene: TRBD2; V gene: TRBV7-9; clone size: few; J gene: TRBJ2-2; CDR3 protein: CASSRLAGLNTGELFF; CDR3 DNA: TGTGCCAGCAGCCGACTAGCGGGGTTGAACACCGGGGAGCTGTTTTTT
D gene: NA; V gene: TRBV3-1/TRBV3-2; clone size: NA; J gene: TRBJ1-3; CDR3 protein: CASRRSAQGNTIYF; CDR3 DNA: TGTGCCAGCCGCCGTTCAGCTCAGGGAAACACCATATATTTT
D gene: NA; V gene: TRBV18; clone size: NA; J gene: TRBJ1-4; CDR3 protein: CASSPTVVEKLFF; CDR3 DNA: TGTGCCAGCTCACCGACAGTCGTTGAAAAACTGTTTTTT
D gene: TRBD2; V gene: TRBV24-1; clone size: once; J gene: TRBJ2-7; CDR3 protein: CATSDETSGRYEQYF; CDR3 DNA: TGTGCCACCAGTGACGAGACTAGCGGGAGGTACGAGCAGTACTTC